This T cell receptor beta chain originates from a study of blood T cell repertoires in COVID-19. The V end was cut by 6 bases, the J end by 2 bases, with 19 bases between. The CDR3 extends over 16 amino acids. CDR1 MDHEN and CDR2 SYDVKM come from the germline V gene. The repertoire was sequenced with immunoSEQ multiplex PCR; TCRdb's copy has only in-frame clones and lacks some. The sample includes fewer than 20,000 clones, more than 75% of them seen just once. This receptor was identified in a human donor with active COVID-19. The donor label of this sample is uncertain. Sequencing was carried out using peripheral blood. The genes are TRBV28 and TRBJ1-1; D possibly corresponds to TRBD1 (6 bases). Here the CDR3 DNA reads TGTGCCAGCAGCTCTTGGGGGGGCACGGGTAACACTGAAGCTTTCTTT. Residues: CASSSWGGTGNTEAFF. Combining the CDR3 with reference TRBV28 and TRBJ1-1 gives the whole variable domain DVKVTQSSRYLVKRTGEKVFLECVQDMDHENMFWYRQDPGLGLRLIYFSYDVKMKEKGDIPEGYSVSREKKERFSLILESASTNQTSMYLCASSSWGGTGNTEAFFGQGTRLTVV.